The present T cell receptor beta chain was sequenced within a study of beta chain features in type 1 diabetes. The overall study: No patient-donor differences in age, gender, total cells or subset yield.

Markers CD45RO/CCR7/CD25/CD127/CD95/CD27 served to sort CD4+ naive, central memory, regulatory and stem cell-like memory cells. Investigators reverse transcribed all isolated RNA, so they sequenced expressed TCRB transcripts. TCRdb's table, derived via immunoSEQ multiplex PCR, lists solely in-frame clones and lacks some. The repertoire holds around 690,000 clones, with around 12% as singletons. Details on this clone: Antigen: not known.

Notes on the study in general: Patients' naive, central memory and Treg TCRB repertoires seemed closer to one another than those of healthy donors. Patients with Type 1 diabetes showed moderately but significantly shorter TCRB CDR3s in all four CD4+ subsets.

This CDR3 comprises 17 residues. J was trimmed by 4 bases and V by 0 bases; bases with no gene match: 7. Germline V gene sequence: CDR1 WNHNN, CDR2 SYGVQD (reference sequence). Sequences were obtained from naive CD4+ T cells from blood. This chain uses TRBV10-1 with TRBJ2-1; 9 bases line up with TRBD1. The clonotype originates from a man aged 25 to 40 with type 1 diabetes. CDR3 in amino acids: CASSESIGQGPYNEQFF. CDR3 nucleotide sequence: TGCGCCAGCAGTGAGTCAATAGGACAGGGGCCTTACAATGAGCAGTTCTTC.